Listed here are 30 T cell receptor beta chains from one sample, sequenced in a study of blood T cell repertoires in COVID-19. Generated by immunoSEQ multiplex PCR, the TCRdb table keeps only in-frame clones and is missing some. Among about 200,000 clones listed, roughly 80% were seen once. Sequenced material: peripheral blood. The receptors come from a woman aged 70-85 years with acute or convalescent COVID-19.

The V call is TRBV5-1, the J call TRBJ2-1; no firm D call. V lost 0 bases to trimming and J lost 9 bases, with 4 bases between them. Looked up from germline, CDR1 is SGHRS and CDR2 is YFSETQ. The CDR3 loop spans 11 amino acids. The CDR3 loop is CASSLAGEQFF. CDR3 sequence (DNA): TGCGCCAGCAGCTTGGCCGGTGAGCAGTTCTTC.

CDR3 in DNA: TGTGCCAGCAGCGTAGGACGGGAGGCCTCTAATGAGCAGTTCTTC. This encodes CASSVGREASNEQFF. V and J are TRBV9 and TRBJ2-1; 7 positions match TRBD2. This CDR3 has 15 residues. Trimming took 0 bases from V and 7 from J; bases not matched to a gene: 7. The germline V gene encodes CDR1 SGDLS and CDR2 YYNGEE. Together with reference TRBV9 and TRBJ2-1, the CDR3 gives the full variable domain: DSGVTQTPKHLITATGQRVTLRCSPRSGDLSVYWYQQSLDQGLQFLIQYYNGEERAKGNILERFSAQQFPDLHSELNLSSLELGDSALYFCASSVGREASNEQFFGPGTRLTVL.

This clone is a singleton in its sample. V is TRBV9 and J is TRBJ2-5; 8 bases are shared with TRBD1. There are 16 residues in the CDR3. Germline V gene sequence: CDR1 SGDLS, CDR2 YYNGEE. V gave up 0 bases and J gave up 1 base; unmatched junction bases: 5. CDR3 nucleotides: TGTGCCAGCAGCGTAGCAGGGGGCTTCCCCCAAGAGACCCAGTACTTC. Encoded protein: CASSVAGGFPQETQYF. The full variable domain, its missing parts supplied by reference TRBV9 and TRBJ2-5, is DSGVTQTPKHLITATGQRVTLRCSPRSGDLSVYWYQQSLDQGLQFLIQYYNGEERAKGNILERFSAQQFPDLHSELNLSSLELGDSALYFCASSVAGGFPQETQYFGPGTRLLVL.

The V and J genes are TRBV19 and TRBJ2-2; the D is unclear. CDR1 is LNHDA, CDR2 SQIVND, per germline (reference sequence). Trimming pared 5 bases from V and 3 bases from J, leaving 13 bases between. This CDR3 spans 15 amino acids. This CDR3 reads CASSSVARDTGELFF. The DNA for the CDR3 is TGTGCCAGTAGTTCCGTCGCCCGGGACACCGGGGAGCTGTTTTTT.

The chain links TRBV27 to TRBJ1-3, with a weak D call TRBD1 (5 bases). V gave up 2 bases and J gave up 4 bases, with 9 bases separating them. This CDR3 region has 14 residues. The V gene's germline CDR1 is MNHEY and CDR2 SMNVEV (reference sequence). The CDR3 coding sequence is TGTGCCAGCAGTTTACGGGGGTCCGGAAACACCATATATTTT. Protein: CASSLRGSGNTIYF.

The CDR3 loop is CASSLFRQGELFF. CDR3 bases: TGCGCCAGCAGCTTGTTTCGACAGGGGGAGCTGTTTTTT. The chain combines TRBV5-1 with TRBJ2-2; D is possibly TRBD1 (5 bases). V gave up 1 base and J gave up 8 bases, with 9 bases separating them. The germline V gene encodes CDR1 SGHRS and CDR2 YFSETQ. The length of the CDR3 is 13 residues.

The genes are TRBV2 and TRBJ2-7; 9 nucleotides line up with TRBD1. The V and J ends lost 3 bases and 7 bases, in that order; junction bases with no gene match: 10. The germline V gene has CDR1 SNHLY and CDR2 FYNNEI. This CDR3 is built from 15 residues. DNA for the CDR3: TGTGCCAGCAGTGAGTCAACAGGGGGCGCGGGTGAGCAGTACTTC. Its protein is CASSESTGGAGEQYF.

V and J are TRBV7-9 and TRBJ2-1; a weak D match, TRBD2 (7 bases). V lost 5 bases to trimming and J lost 1 base, with 18 bases between them. From germline, CDR1 is SEHNR and CDR2 FQNEAQ (reference sequence). The CDR3 has 17 amino acids. DNA for the CDR3: TGTGCCAGCAGCCTCAGTTGGGGGCGGGGGTCCTACAATGAGCAGTTCTTC. It is translated as CASSLSWGRGSYNEQFF.

This clone occurred once. V usage is TRBV28 and J usage is TRBJ1-5; tentative D call: TRBD1 (6 bases). Trimming took 6 bases from V and 0 from J, leaving 15 bases between them. CDR1 and CDR2 (germline): MDHEN, SYDVKM. CDR3 length: 16 amino acids. The CDR3 region has the DNA TGTGCCAGCAGCCTCGGGGGGGCCCATAGCAATCAGCCCCAGCATTTT. This sequence encodes CASSLGGAHSNQPQHF.

The chain is built from TRBV2 and TRBJ1-5, with D perhaps TRBD1 (5 bases). Trimming shortened V by 7 bases and J by 6 bases, and 13 bases separated the two germline ends. This CDR3 has 13 residues. CDR1 and CDR2 (germline): SNHLY, FYNNEI. Here the CDR3 reads CASNEGRGQPQHF. The CDR3 DNA reads as TGTGCCAGCAATGAGGGGAGGGGTCAGCCCCAGCATTTT.

This rearrangement joins TRBV28 to TRBJ2-5, with 9 positions matching TRBD1. Germline CDR1 and CDR2: MDHEN and SYDVKM. This CDR3 region has 16 residues. Trimming at V came to 6 bases and at J to 2 bases, leaving 10 bases not matched to a gene. The CDR3 DNA follows: TGTGCCAGCAGATCCGGGACAGGGACACCTCAAGAGACCCAGTACTTC. It is translated as CASRSGTGTPQETQYF.

The genes are TRBV11-2 and TRBJ1-1; no clear D gene. Trimming pared 3 bases from V and 1 base from J, leaving 9 bases between. The length of the CDR3 is 14 residues. CDR1 SGHAT and CDR2 FQNNGV come from the germline V gene. This CDR3 reads CASSFLQTNTEAFF. The CDR3 DNA reads as TGTGCCAGCAGCTTCTTACAGACGAACACTGAAGCTTTCTTT.

The chain combines TRBV28 with TRBJ1-3; 7 nucleotides match TRBD1. Germline CDR1 MDHEN, CDR2 SYDVKM. V lost 6 bases and J lost 0; bases outside the gene matches: 5. The CDR3 contains 15 residues. The CDR3 spells CASREGANSGNTIYF. CDR3 nucleotide sequence: TGTGCCAGCAGGGAGGGGGCGAACTCTGGAAACACCATATATTTT.

This clone was observed a few times. The chain uses TRBV19 and TRBJ2-7, with 8 bases identical to TRBD1. CDR1 and CDR2 from the germline V gene are LNHDA and SQIVND (reference sequence). V lost 4 bases and J lost 2; bases outside the gene matches: 7. CDR3 size: 15 residues. CDR3 residues: CASSNGRTGPYEQYF. In nucleotides, the CDR3 is TGTGCCAGTAGTAATGGCCGGACAGGGCCCTACGAGCAGTACTTC.

The chain recombines TRBV2 with TRBJ2-2; 7 bases are a match to TRBD1. This CDR3 is 14 amino acids long. The ends lost 8 bases at V and 3 bases at J; junction bases unmatched: 6. Germline V gene lookup returns CDR1 SNHLY and CDR2 FYNNEI. The CDR3 DNA follows: TGTGCCAGCGGCACAGGGGTACACACCGGGGAGCTGTTTTTT. Translation gives CASGTGVHTGELFF.

The gene calls are TRBV9 and TRBJ2-5; D is possibly TRBD2 (6 bases). Per the germline V gene, CDR1 is SGDLS and CDR2 is YYNGEE. Deletions cut 2 bases from V and 1 base from J, with 12 bases between. This CDR3 comprises 15 residues. The DNA of the CDR3 is TGTGCCAGCAGCGTCCTTAGCGGAGGCCAAGAGACCCAGTACTTC. It yields the protein CASSVLSGGQETQYF.

The chain couples TRBV15 to TRBJ1-2; 10 positions match TRBD1. The CDR3 is 13 residues long. The trim removed 3 bases at V and 8 bases at J, leaving 3 bases unmatched. Germline-derived CDR1 and CDR2 are LNHNV and YYDKDF (reference sequence). In nucleotides, the CDR3 is TGTGCCACCAGCAGGGGGACAGGGGACGGCTACACCTTC. Its translation is CATSRGTGDGYTF.

The chain employs TRBV10-3 and TRBJ1-1; 7 positions match TRBD1. Per germline, CDR1 ENHRY and CDR2 SYGVKD. With 6 bases clipped from V and 11 bases from J, the junction kept 15 bases outside the gene matches. The CDR3 is made up of 14 amino acids. The CDR3 nucleotides read TGTGCCATCAGCCCCGACAGGGTCTCTCCCTTCGCTTTCTTT. It specifies CAISPDRVSPFAFF.

This chain links TRBV6-1 with TRBJ2-6; tentatively, D is TRBD1 (5 bases). V lost 4 bases, J lost 2 bases, and 15 bases lay in between. Germline CDR1 MNHNS, CDR2 SASEGT. The CDR3 length is 17 residues. The CDR3 DNA sequence: TGTGCCAGCAGTGGGTACTCAGGGAAACCTGGGGCCAACGTCCTGACTTTC. Residues: CASSGYSGKPGANVLTF.

J is TRBJ2-3 and V is TRBV2; no clear D gene. The CDR3 contains 12 residues. Trimming cost V 1 base and J 5 bases, with 4 bases left between them. CDR1 is SNHLY, CDR2 FYNNEI, per germline. The CDR3 spells CASSEGRDTQYF. The CDR3 DNA is TGTGCCAGCAGTGAAGGTAGAGATACGCAGTATTTT. The full variable domain, rest sourced from reference TRBV2 and TRBJ2-3, is EPEVTQTPSHQVTQMGQEVILRCVPISNHLYFYWYRQILGQKVEFLVSFYNNEISEKSEIFDDQFSVERPDGSNFTLKIRSTKLEDSAMYFCASSEGRDTQYFGPGTRLTVL.

The chain carries TRBV24-1 and TRBJ2-6; 12 bases match TRBD1. This CDR3 spans 19 amino acids. V shed 9 bases and J 0 bases; nucleotides not matched to a gene: 11. Germline V gene data show CDR1 as KGHDR and CDR2 as SFDVKD. This CDR3 is CATSDGPGQGASGANVLTF. CDR3 sequence (DNA): TGTGCCACCTCTGATGGGCCGGGACAGGGGGCCTCTGGGGCCAACGTCCTGACTTTC.

The chain uses TRBV4-2 and TRBJ1-1; 11 bases agree with TRBD1. The CDR3 contains 16 residues. V lost 1 base, J lost 11 bases, and 12 bases stayed unmatched. Germline assignment: CDR1 LGHNA and CDR2 YNFKEQ. The CDR3 coding sequence is TGTGCCAGCAGCCAAGGAGAAGGACAGGGGGCTCTCCGGGCTTTCTTT. Translating gives CASSQGEGQGALRAFF.

This chain uses TRBV9 with TRBJ2-1; weak D call: TRBD2 (5 bases). The CDR3 has 14 amino acids. Germline-derived CDR1 and CDR2 are SGDLS and YYNGEE. The V end lost 0 bases, the J end lost 9 bases, and 13 bases lay between the germline ends. The DNA for the CDR3 is TGTGCCAGCAGCGTAGTGGGAAGAGGAGGTGAGCAGTTCTTC. Its translation is CASSVVGRGGEQFF. The full variable domain, in which reference TRBV9 and TRBJ2-1 provide the parts outside the CDR3, is DSGVTQTPKHLITATGQRVTLRCSPRSGDLSVYWYQQSLDQGLQFLIQYYNGEERAKGNILERFSAQQFPDLHSELNLSSLELGDSALYFCASSVVGRGGEQFFGPGTRLTVL.

This clone turned up a few times. The chain links TRBV28 to TRBJ2-3; D ambiguous. There are 14 residues in the CDR3. CDR1 and CDR2 (germline): MDHEN, SYDVKM. V dropped 5 bases and J dropped 0 bases, with 9 bases sitting between them. DNA for the CDR3: TGTGCCAGCAGTCCCCAGACTAGCACAGATACGCAGTATTTT. Its protein product is CASSPQTSTDTQYF.

This clone appeared a single time. The chain has TRBV2 and TRBJ1-4; possibly TRBD1 for D (5 bases). The V and J ends lost 11 bases and 8 bases respectively, with 18 bases between them. Germline lookup yields CDR1 SNHLY and CDR2 FYNNEI. CDR3 length equals 13 residues. The CDR3 loop reads CAGRRGIGEKLFF. In DNA, the CDR3 is TGTGCCGGGCGTCGGGGGATTGGGGAAAAACTGTTTTTT.

This chain connects TRBV5-8 to TRBJ2-5; maybe TRBD2 (6 bases). Per the germline V gene, CDR1 is SGHTS and CDR2 is YDEGEE. The CDR3 is 20 amino acids. The V and J ends lost 1 base and 5 bases respectively, with 30 bases between them. The CDR3 protein is CASSLSRGGGVGKDRETQYF. The CDR3 DNA follows: TGTGCCAGCAGCTTGTCAAGAGGAGGAGGGGTTGGTAAGGATCGGGAGACCCAGTACTTC.

This clone was detected only once. The chain has TRBV5-1 and TRBJ2-7; D is ambiguous. Trimming took 5 bases from V and 0 from J, leaving 12 bases between them. Germline V CDR1 and CDR2: SGHRS, YFSETQ. The CDR3 length is 14 residues. The CDR3 DNA is TGCGCCAGCAGATTCGACACGAGCTCCTACGAGCAGTACTTC. It codes for CASRFDTSSYEQYF.

This clone came up a few times. The chain employs TRBV3-1 (or the pseudogene TRBV3-2) and TRBJ1-2; TRBD1 matches at 7 bases. The germline V gene encodes CDR1 LGHDT and CDR2 YNNKEL (reference sequence). This CDR3 has 15 amino acids. V lost 4 bases to trimming and J lost 2 bases; unmatched junction nucleotides: 7. This CDR3 is CASSPRGQHNYGYTF. DNA of the CDR3: TGTGCCAGCAGCCCTAGGGGACAGCACAACTATGGCTACACCTTC.

The CDR3, as DNA: TGTGCCAGTAGTATAGTGACTAGACTTAGCACAGATACGCAGTATTTT. Translation gives CASSIVTRLSTDTQYF. This sequence joins TRBV19 and TRBJ2-3; weak D call: TRBD2 (6 bases). Trimming removed 1 base from V and 0 bases from J, with 11 bases in between. The CDR3 extends over 16 amino acids. The germline CDR1 and CDR2 sequences are LNHDA and SQIVND (reference sequence).

The V and J genes are TRBV24-1 and TRBJ2-1, with 7 nucleotides matching TRBD1. The CDR3 sequence is 15 residues long. J was trimmed by 8 bases and V by 3 bases; bases with no gene match: 9. Germline assignment: CDR1 KGHDR and CDR2 SFDVKD. The CDR3 loop is CATSDPGQVDHEQFF. The CDR3 DNA follows: TGTGCCACCAGTGATCCTGGACAGGTGGATCATGAGCAGTTCTTC.